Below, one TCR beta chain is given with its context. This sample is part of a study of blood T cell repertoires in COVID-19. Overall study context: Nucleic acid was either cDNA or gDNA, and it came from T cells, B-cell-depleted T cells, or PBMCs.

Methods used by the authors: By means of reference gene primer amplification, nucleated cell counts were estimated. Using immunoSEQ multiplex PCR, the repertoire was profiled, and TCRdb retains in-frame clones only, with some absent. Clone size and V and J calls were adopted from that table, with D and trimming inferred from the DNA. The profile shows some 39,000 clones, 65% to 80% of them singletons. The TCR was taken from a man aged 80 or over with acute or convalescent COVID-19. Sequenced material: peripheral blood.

The DNA of the CDR3 is TGTGCCAGCAGCGTGACACTAGCGGGGGGGCAGGAGACCCAGTACTTC. This encodes CASSVTLAGGQETQYF. This chain links TRBV9 with TRBJ2-5; 13 bases are a match to TRBD2. V lost 2 bases and J lost 5; bases outside the gene matches: 6. CDR3 size: 16 residues. CDR1 and CDR2 (germline): SGDLS, YYNGEE.